The rows below give T cell receptor beta chains drawn from one sample of a study of CD8+ T cells in alopecia areata. Sequencing used immunoSEQ multiplex PCR; TCRdb keeps in-frame clones, though not all of them. The table includes 150,000 or so clones, 50% to 60% detected once. The material sequenced was CD4+ T cells sorted from blood. Every receptor here comes from a human donor in good health. CDR3s include the opening cysteine and the closing phenylalanine or tryptophan. D genes are given only for firm matches. Size tells how often a clone was seen (once, few, many) or the class of an expanded clone, and some rows leave it out.

V gene: TRBV6-6
clone size: NA
D gene: TRBD1
J gene: TRBJ2-1
CDR3 protein: CASSPNRGPYNEQFF
CDR3 DNA: TGTGCCAGCAGTCCCAACAGGGGGCCTTACAATGAGCAGTTCTTC

V gene: TRBV18
clone size: few
D gene: NA
J gene: TRBJ1-4
CDR3 protein: CASSPVMAEKLFF
CDR3 DNA: TGTGCCAGCTCACCAGTAATGGCTGAAAAACTGTTTTTT

V gene: TRBV5-1
clone size: NA
D gene: NA
J gene: TRBJ2-7
CDR3 protein: CASSLDPGPHEQYF
CDR3 DNA: TGCGCCAGCAGCTTGGATCCAGGGCCCCACGAGCAGTACTTC

V gene: TRBV2
clone size: few
D gene: NA
J gene: TRBJ1-2
CDR3 protein: CASSEMRQPLYGYTF
CDR3 DNA: TGTGCCAGCAGTGAAATGAGGCAGCCACTCTATGGCTACACCTTC

V gene: TRBV2
clone size: few
D gene: TRBD1
J gene: TRBJ2-1
CDR3 protein: CASSEARTGGSYNEQFF
CDR3 DNA: TGTGCCAGCAGTGAAGCCAGGACAGGGGGCTCCTACAATGAGCAGTTCTTC

V gene: TRBV15
clone size: NA
D gene: TRBD1
J gene: TRBJ2-7
CDR3 protein: CATSRTGDEQYF
CDR3 DNA: TGTGCCACCAGCAGAACAGGGGACGAGCAGTACTTC

V gene: TRBV25-1
clone size: NA
D gene: NA
J gene: TRBJ1-2
CDR3 protein: CASSDSINYGYTF
CDR3 DNA: TGTGCCAGCAGTGATTCGATTAACTATGGCTACACCTTC

V gene: TRBV7-3
clone size: NA
D gene: NA
J gene: TRBJ2-7
CDR3 protein: CASSSQPNDREQYF
CDR3 DNA: TGTGCCAGCAGCTCCCAACCCAACGACAGGGAGCAGTACTTC

V gene: TRBV29-1
clone size: NA
D gene: TRBD1
J gene: TRBJ1-2
CDR3 protein: CSVGGRQGGGYTF
CDR3 DNA: TGCAGCGTTGGGGGCCGACAGGGTGGTGGCTACACCTTC

V gene: TRBV7-2
clone size: NA
D gene: TRBD2
J gene: TRBJ2-3
CDR3 protein: CASSLDLAGSTDTQYF
CDR3 DNA: TGTGCCAGCAGCTTAGATCTAGCGGGAAGCACAGATACGCAGTATTTT

V gene: TRBV20-1
clone size: NA
D gene: NA
J gene: TRBJ2-7
CDR3 protein: CSARPHYEQYF
CDR3 DNA: TGCAGTGCTAGGCCGCACTACGAGCAGTACTTC

V gene: TRBV15
clone size: NA
D gene: NA
J gene: TRBJ2-1
CDR3 protein: CATSRDPSYNEQFF
CDR3 DNA: TGTGCCACCAGCAGAGATCCAAGCTACAATGAGCAGTTCTTC

V gene: TRBV29-1
clone size: NA
D gene: NA
J gene: TRBJ2-5
CDR3 protein: CSVEDQLAFQETQYF
CDR3 DNA: TGCAGCGTTGAAGATCAATTGGCATTCCAAGAGACCCAGTACTTC